This record looks at one TCR beta chain sequence and its context. Its antigen is still unknown. Base-call qualities are not available, and no considerably larger clone is one nucleotide away. The immunoSEQ Assay, a bias-controlled multiplex PCR, was used to amplify TCRbeta CDR3 regions from genomic DNA. The paper's processing steps were these. Nucleated cell counts per sample were estimated from amplification of reference gene primers within the assay. To quantify the absolute abundance of each unique TCRbeta CDR3 rearrangement, sequence reads were collapsed and filtered. For each sample, productive Simpson clonality was calculated as the square root of Simpson's diversity index over productive rearrangements. TCRdb provides this immuneACCESS table in a form limited to in-frame rearrangements. Some clones are lacking; in checked studies, under half of them reflect an unresolved V gene, and why the rest are absent is not known. V and J calls and clone size are as listed in that table; D and trimming were resolved from the DNA. The sample records around 150,000 clones, roughly 82% of which are singletons. The ten largest account for around 7% of the sample.

These data belong to a study of blood T cell repertoires in COVID-19 (dated by TCRdb to between 2020 and 2021). About the study as a whole: Samples from collaborators originated in the United States, Italy and Spain and spanned both the acute and convalescent phases of COVID-19. The material from the prospective study consisted of cDNA or gDNA derived from T cells, B-cell-depleted T cells, or PBMCs. The dataset comprised deeply sampled blood TCRbeta repertoires from subjects exposed to, actively infected with, or recovered from COVID-19. A freely available public database, intended as a resource for researchers studying the immune response to SARS-CoV-2, is where the repertoires were released. Samples came from the ongoing ImmuneRACE study (first 160 participants) plus 1,254 subjects from 6 global collaborators. Sample metadata almost always included a de-identified subject ID, COVID-19 status, age in years and sex. Where available, HLA class I and class II types were taken from metadata supplied by the sample provider and were not determined by assay-based typing. What the study reported, not specific to this receptor: The quantity of clinical and demographic metadata differed by source and by participant and was supplied without curation.

From a lookup of the germline V gene (reference sequence), CDR1 and CDR2 are LGHDT and YNNKEL. V and J are truncated by 1 base and 9 bases respectively, leaving an intervening sequence of 10 bases. Including cysteine and phenylalanine, the CDR3 has 12 amino acids. Only CDR3 DNA is held: 36 bases, read in frame from base 1. One collaborating source in Seattle enrolled patients during active infection and followed them longitudinally through the course of disease. Collaborating institutions collected whole blood in K2EDTA tubes following their own protocols. For TCRbeta analysis, collaborators shipped samples in one of three forms: frozen whole blood, isolated PBMCs, or DNA extracted from either of those sample types.

The clonotype originates from a woman in her thirties or forties with COVID-19, enrolled during active disease. In this chain, TRBV3-1 (or the pseudogene TRBV3-2) is recombined with TRBJ2-7; the D gene is unclear. The sample taken for sequencing was peripheral blood. Read as DNA, the sequence is TGTGCCAGCAGCCAAGGGCGGAGAGGGCAGTACTTC. Its protein product is CASSQGRRGQYF.